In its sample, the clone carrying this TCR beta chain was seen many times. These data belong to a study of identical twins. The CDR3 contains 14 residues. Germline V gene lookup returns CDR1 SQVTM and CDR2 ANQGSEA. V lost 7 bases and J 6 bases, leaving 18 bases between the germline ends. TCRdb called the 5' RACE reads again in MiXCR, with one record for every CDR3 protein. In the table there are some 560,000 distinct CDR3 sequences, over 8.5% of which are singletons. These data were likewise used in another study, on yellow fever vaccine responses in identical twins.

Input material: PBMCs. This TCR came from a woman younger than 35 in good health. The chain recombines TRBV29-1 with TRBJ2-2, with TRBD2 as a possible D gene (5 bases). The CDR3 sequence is CSATPRGGPGELFF. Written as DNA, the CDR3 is TGCAGCGCCACCCCTCGGGGTGGTCCCGGGGAGCTGTTTTTT.